The 16 T cell receptor beta chains in this list originate from one sample, sequenced in a study of blood T cell repertoires in COVID-19. The protocol was immunoSEQ multiplex PCR, while the TCRdb copy is restricted to in-frame clones and leaves out a portion. Among some 290,000 clones listed, around 92% were seen once. The sample consisted of PBMCs or T cells enriched from blood (not recorded which). These receptor sequences come from a woman aged 30 to 39 who had recovered from COVID-19.

The chain recombines TRBV25-1 with TRBJ1-1, with D possibly being TRBD1 (5 bases). The V gene's germline CDR1 is MGHDK and CDR2 SYGVNS. V lost 1 base to trimming and J lost 1 base, with 10 bases between them. The CDR3 has 15 amino acids. The CDR3 spells CASSEWGTKNTEAFF. DNA of the CDR3: TGTGCCAGCAGTGAATGGGGCACCAAGAACACTGAAGCTTTCTTT.

The chain has TRBV4-3 and TRBJ1-2; tentatively, D is TRBD1 (5 bases). V gave up 5 bases and J gave up 2 bases, with 21 bases separating them. Germline loops: CDR1 LGHNA, CDR2 YSLEER. CDR3 length: 17 residues. Here the CDR3 reads CASSAGWSGTLNYGYTF. The CDR3 region has the DNA TGCGCCAGCAGCGCGGGGTGGTCCGGGACTCTAAACTATGGCTACACCTTC.

The V call is TRBV19, the J call TRBJ2-1, with unresolved D. Germline loops: CDR1 LNHDA, CDR2 SQIVND (reference sequence). Deletions cut 2 bases from V and 6 bases from J, with 14 bases between. The CDR3 runs to 15 residues. This chain's CDR3 is CASSIKNARSNEQFF. Written as DNA, the CDR3 is TGTGCCAGTAGTATAAAAAACGCTAGGAGCAATGAGCAGTTCTTC.

The chain is built from TRBV13 and TRBJ2-3; tentatively, D is TRBD1 (5 bases). The CDR3 has 17 amino acids. In germline, CDR1 is PRHDT, CDR2 FYEKMQ (reference sequence). V lost 0 bases and J lost 4, with 17 bases in between. CDR3: CASSLGAGHSWADTQYF. In DNA, the CDR3 is TGTGCCAGCAGCTTAGGGGCAGGGCATAGTTGGGCAGATACGCAGTATTTT.

The chain links TRBV5-6 to TRBJ2-4; 10 bases match TRBD1. Germline trimming cut 3 bases from V and 7 bases from J; bases unmatched to any gene: 7. Germline lookup yields CDR1 SGHDT and CDR2 YYEEEE. The length of the CDR3 is 15 residues. CDR3 in amino acids: CASSYGTGVVNIQYF. CDR3 nucleotide sequence: TGTGCCAGCAGCTACGGGACAGGGGTTGTTAACATTCAGTACTTC.

The CDR3 bases are TGTGCCAGTAGCGCTCCCGGGACAGGGGGAATCCCCCTCCACTTT. Translating it yields CASSAPGTGGIPLHF. J is TRBJ1-6 and V is TRBV19; 11 positions match TRBD1. Losses at the gene ends were 6 bases for V and 13 bases for J; bases not matched to a gene: 11. The CDR3 runs to 15 residues. Germline V gives CDR1 LNHDA, CDR2 SQIVND (reference sequence).

CDR3 DNA sequence: TGTGCCAGCAAAAGGGAGGCTCCAACTAATGAAAAACTGTTTTTT. Encoded protein: CASKREAPTNEKLFF. This sequence joins TRBV2 and TRBJ1-4; no reliable D call. This CDR3 contains 15 residues. Germline V gene sequence: CDR1 SNHLY, CDR2 FYNNEI. The ends were cut back, 7 bases at V and 0 bases at J, with 12 bases in the middle.

The chain carries TRBV4-3 and TRBJ2-3, with 11 positions matching TRBD2. The V gene's germline CDR1 is LGHNA and CDR2 YSLEER. CDR3 length: 16 amino acids. J was trimmed by 5 bases and V by 2 bases; bases with no gene match: 6. Here the CDR3 reads CASSQLTSGALDTQYF. The DNA for the CDR3 is TGCGCCAGCAGCCAACTGACTAGCGGGGCGCTAGATACGCAGTATTTT.

The J gene is TRBJ1-2, the V gene TRBV20-1, with TRBD1 as a possible D gene (6 bases). Germline CDR1 and CDR2: DFQATT and SNEGSKA (reference sequence). Trimming shortened V by 3 bases and J by 4 bases, and 15 bases separated the two germline ends. The CDR3 spans 14 residues. The CDR3 sequence is CSASPGTNRYGYTF. CDR3 bases: TGCAGTGCTAGTCCCGGGACAAATCGCTATGGCTACACCTTC.

Regarding this clone: One end of the junction does not line up with germline, which may come from a read error. Other nucleotide sequences in the sample specify the same CDR3. The rearrangement uses TRBV28 and TRBJ1-1, with D maybe TRBD1 (6 bases). The V gene's germline CDR1 is MDHEN and CDR2 SYDVKM. This CDR3 spans 14 amino acids. CDR3 region: CASSWAGENTEAFF. CDR3 bases: TGCGCCAGCAGTTGGGCAGGGGAGAACACTGAAGCTTTCTTT.

The V gene is TRBV2, the J gene TRBJ1-1; the match to TRBD1 covers 7 bases. CDR3 length: 15 amino acids. CDR1 is SNHLY and CDR2 is FYNNEI in the germline V gene. V trimming: 9 bases; J trimming: 4 bases; junction bases outside the gene matches: 14. CDR3 nucleotides: TGTGCCAGAGGATCTACAGGGGTCGGAGGCACTGAAGCTTTCTTT. It specifies CARGSTGVGGTEAFF. The whole variable domain, remainder taken from reference TRBV2 and TRBJ1-1, is EPEVTQTPSHQVTQMGQEVILRCVPISNHLYFYWYRQILGQKVEFLVSFYNNEISEKSEIFDDQFSVERPDGSNFTLKIRSTKLEDSAMYFCARGSTGVGGTEAFFGQGTRLTVV.

The chain employs TRBV7-9 and TRBJ2-3; 9 nucleotides line up with TRBD2. V lost 1 base to trimming and J lost 2 bases; unmatched junction nucleotides: 7. The CDR3 runs to 17 residues. Germline CDR1 and CDR2: SEHNR and FQNEAQ (reference sequence). The CDR3, as DNA: TGTGCCAGCAGCTTAGGTACTAGCGGGTCCTTCACAGATACGCAGTATTTT. Translating it yields CASSLGTSGSFTDTQYF.

The V gene is TRBV5-5, the J gene TRBJ2-1; TRBD2 might be the D (5 bases). Germline V lookup: CDR1 SGHKS, CDR2 YYEKEE (reference sequence). Trimming shortened V by 3 bases and J by 5 bases, and 15 bases separated the two germline ends. The CDR3 has 15 amino acids. In DNA form, the CDR3 reads TGTGCCAGCAGCTCAGACCGGACTCTCCACAATGAGCAGTTCTTC. It translates to CASSSDRTLHNEQFF.

This chain connects TRBV28 to TRBJ2-7, with no clear D. Germline CDR1 MDHEN, CDR2 SYDVKM. CDR3 size: 13 residues. The germline V and J ends were trimmed by 7 bases and 7 bases, with 17 bases remaining between them. The chain's CDR3 is CASTPKTGREQYF. The DNA of the CDR3 is TGTGCCAGCACCCCTAAGACTGGCAGAGAGCAGTACTTC.

CDR3 sequence (DNA): TGTGCCAGCAGCGCCAGTTACAGGGGTTCCTACGAGCAGTACTTC. This codes for CASSASYRGSYEQYF. This sequence joins TRBV9 and TRBJ2-7, with 7 bases that match TRBD1. The CDR3 consists of 15 residues. Unmatched junction bases numbered 7, after V lost 3 bases and J lost 1 base. The germline V gene encodes CDR1 SGDLS and CDR2 YYNGEE.

The chain couples TRBV4-1 to TRBJ1-2; the D gene is possibly TRBD1 (5 bases). Germline V gives CDR1 MGHRA, CDR2 YSYEKL. V lost 0 bases and J 2 bases, leaving 13 bases between the germline ends. The CDR3 loop spans 16 amino acids. The DNA of the CDR3 is TGCGCCAGCAGCCAAGAGGGGCGGGACCCAAACTATGGCTACACCTTC. Translation gives CASSQEGRDPNYGYTF.